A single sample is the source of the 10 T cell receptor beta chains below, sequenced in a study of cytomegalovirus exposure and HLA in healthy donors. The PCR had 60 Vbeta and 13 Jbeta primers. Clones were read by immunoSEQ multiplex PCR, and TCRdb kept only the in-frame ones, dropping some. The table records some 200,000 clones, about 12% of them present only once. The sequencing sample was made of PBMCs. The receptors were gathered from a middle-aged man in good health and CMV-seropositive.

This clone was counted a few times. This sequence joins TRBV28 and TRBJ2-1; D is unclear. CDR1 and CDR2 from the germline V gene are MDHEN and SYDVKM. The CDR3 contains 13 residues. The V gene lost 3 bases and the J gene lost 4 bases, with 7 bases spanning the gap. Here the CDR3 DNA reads TGTGCCAGCAGTTTTCAGAGGTACAATGAGCAGTTCTTC. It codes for CASSFQRYNEQFF.

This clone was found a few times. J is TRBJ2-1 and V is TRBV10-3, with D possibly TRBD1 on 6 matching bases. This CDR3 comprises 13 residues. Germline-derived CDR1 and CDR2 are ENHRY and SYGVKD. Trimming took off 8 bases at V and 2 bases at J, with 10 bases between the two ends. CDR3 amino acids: CAIRKGAYNEQFF. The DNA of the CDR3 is TGTGCCATCCGTAAGGGGGCCTACAATGAGCAGTTCTTC.

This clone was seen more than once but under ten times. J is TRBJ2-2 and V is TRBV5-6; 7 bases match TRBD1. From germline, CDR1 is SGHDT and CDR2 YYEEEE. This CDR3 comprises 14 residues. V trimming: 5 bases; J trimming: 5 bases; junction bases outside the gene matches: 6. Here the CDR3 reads CASRFEQGTGELFF. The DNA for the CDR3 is TGTGCCAGCAGGTTTGAACAGGGGACCGGGGAGCTGTTTTTT.

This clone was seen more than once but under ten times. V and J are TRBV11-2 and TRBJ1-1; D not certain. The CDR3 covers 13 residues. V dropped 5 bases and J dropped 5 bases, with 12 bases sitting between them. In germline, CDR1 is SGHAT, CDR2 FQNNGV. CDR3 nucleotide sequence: TGTGCCAGCAGCCGCGCTAGCCAAACTGAAGCTTTCTTT. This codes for CASSRASQTEAFF.

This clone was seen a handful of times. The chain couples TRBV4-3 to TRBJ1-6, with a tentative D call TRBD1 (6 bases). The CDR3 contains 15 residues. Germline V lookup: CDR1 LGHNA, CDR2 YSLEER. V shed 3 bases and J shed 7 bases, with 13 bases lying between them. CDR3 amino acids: CASSQGYRGNSPLHF. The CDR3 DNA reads TGCGCCAGCAGCCAGGGCTATAGGGGGAATTCACCCCTCCACTTT.

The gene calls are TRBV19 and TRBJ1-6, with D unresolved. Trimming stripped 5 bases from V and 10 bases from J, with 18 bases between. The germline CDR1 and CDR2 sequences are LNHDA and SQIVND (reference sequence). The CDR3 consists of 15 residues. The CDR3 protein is CASSRLTRSYSPLHF. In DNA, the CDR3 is TGTGCCAGTAGTCGGCTGACACGGTCATACTCACCCCTCCACTTT.

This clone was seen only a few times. The CDR3 coding sequence is TGTGCCAGTCGGACTAGCGGGGGCCCGGGGTCCTACGAGCAGTACTTC. Protein product: CASRTSGGPGSYEQYF. The rearrangement joins TRBV2 to TRBJ2-7; 13 bases are a match to TRBD2. This CDR3 comprises 16 residues. The germline CDR1 and CDR2 sequences are SNHLY and FYNNEI. The V gene end was trimmed by 9 bases and the J gene end by 1 base; junction bases not matched to a gene: 9.

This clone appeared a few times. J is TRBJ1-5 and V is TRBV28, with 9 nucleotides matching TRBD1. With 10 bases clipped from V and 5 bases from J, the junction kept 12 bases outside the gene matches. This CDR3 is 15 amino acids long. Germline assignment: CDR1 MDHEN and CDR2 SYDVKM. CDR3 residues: CATTFGDRAYQPQHF. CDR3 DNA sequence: TGTGCCACCACCTTTGGGGACAGGGCATATCAGCCCCAGCATTTT.

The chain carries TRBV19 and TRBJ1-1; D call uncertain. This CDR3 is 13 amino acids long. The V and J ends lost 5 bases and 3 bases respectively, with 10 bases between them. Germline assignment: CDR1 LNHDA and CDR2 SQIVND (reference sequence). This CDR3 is CASSPGRDTEAFF. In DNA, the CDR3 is TGTGCCAGTAGTCCGGGGAGGGACACTGAAGCTTTCTTT.

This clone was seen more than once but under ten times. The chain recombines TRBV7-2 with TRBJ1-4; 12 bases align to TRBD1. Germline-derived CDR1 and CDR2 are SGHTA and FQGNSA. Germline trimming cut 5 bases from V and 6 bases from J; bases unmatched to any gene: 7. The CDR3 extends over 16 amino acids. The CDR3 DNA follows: TGTGCCAGCAGCGACCGGGACAGGGGGCAACATGAAAAACTGTTTTTT. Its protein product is CASSDRDRGQHEKLFF.